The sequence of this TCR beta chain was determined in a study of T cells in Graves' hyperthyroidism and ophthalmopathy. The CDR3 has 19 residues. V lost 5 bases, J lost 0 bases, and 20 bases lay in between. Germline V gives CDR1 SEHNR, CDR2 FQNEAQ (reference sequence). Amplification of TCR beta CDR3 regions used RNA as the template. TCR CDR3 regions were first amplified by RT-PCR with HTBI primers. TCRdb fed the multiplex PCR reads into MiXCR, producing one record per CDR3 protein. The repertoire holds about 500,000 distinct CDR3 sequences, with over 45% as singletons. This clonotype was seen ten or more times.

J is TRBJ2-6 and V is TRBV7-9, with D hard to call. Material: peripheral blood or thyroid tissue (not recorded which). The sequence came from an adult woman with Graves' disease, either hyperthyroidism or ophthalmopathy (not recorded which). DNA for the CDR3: TGTGCCAGCAGCCTAGTGGGTCGACCCGAATACTCTGGGGCCAACGTCCTGACTTTC. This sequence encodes CASSLVGRPEYSGANVLTF.